These T cell receptor beta chains were read from a single sample in a study of cytomegalovirus exposure and HLA in healthy donors. Clones were sequenced by immunoSEQ multiplex PCR, and TCRdb holds only the in-frame ones, with some missing. The top ten clones hold 0.65% to 0.95% of a sample with hundreds of thousands of clones, 70% to 90% of them seen once. Source material: PBMCs. These receptors all come from a woman between 18 and 29 years old in good health and CMV-seronegative. Both conserved end residues are part of each CDR3. Each record gives: D gene, clone size, V gene, J gene, CDR3 DNA, CDR3 protein. The D gene is left open where the match is weak. Clone sizes are given selectively: once, few, many, or a class where the clone is expanded.

d_gene: TRBD1; abundance: -; v_gene: TRBV27; j_gene: TRBJ2-7; CDR3nt: TGTGCCAGCAGTTTCGGGACAGGGGTGTACGAGCAGTACTTC; CDR3aa: CASSFGTGVYEQYF
d_gene: -; abundance: -; v_gene: TRBV5-1; j_gene: TRBJ1-4; CDR3nt: TGCGCCAGCAGCTTGTGGCCAGGGGCCGCTGAAAAACTGTTTTTT; CDR3aa: CASSLWPGAAEKLFF
d_gene: -; abundance: -; v_gene: TRBV10-3; j_gene: TRBJ2-3; CDR3nt: TGTGCCATCAGCCCCGAGCAGGACAACACAGATACGCAGTATTTT; CDR3aa: CAISPEQDNTDTQYF
d_gene: -; abundance: -; v_gene: TRBV7-2; j_gene: TRBJ2-1; CDR3nt: TGTGCCCTATCGGGTCGGGGGGCCAATGAGCAGTTCTTC; CDR3aa: CALSGRGANEQFF
d_gene: TRBD2; abundance: -; v_gene: TRBV14; j_gene: TRBJ2-1; CDR3nt: TGTGCCAGCAGCCAACGCCGGGGGCTAGCGGGAGCGGCCTACAATGAGCAGTTCTTC; CDR3aa: CASSQRRGLAGAAYNEQFF
d_gene: TRBD1; abundance: -; v_gene: TRBV11-1; j_gene: TRBJ2-5; CDR3nt: TGTGCCAGCAGCTACGGACAGGGGTGGGGAGAGATGTCGGAGACCCAGTACTTC; CDR3aa: CASSYGQGWGEMSETQYF
d_gene: TRBD1; abundance: -; v_gene: TRBV18; j_gene: TRBJ1-4; CDR3nt: TGTGCCAGCGCCGACTTGACAGGGGGCGCAGATGAAAAACTGTTTTTT; CDR3aa: CASADLTGGADEKLFF
d_gene: -; abundance: once; v_gene: TRBV18; j_gene: TRBJ2-7; CDR3nt: TGTGCCAGCTCACCACGGGGCGAACCGACCTACGAGCAGTACTTC; CDR3aa: CASSPRGEPTYEQYF
d_gene: -; abundance: -; v_gene: TRBV5-1; j_gene: TRBJ2-7; CDR3nt: TGCGCCAGCAGCCGGGATGGGCGGGAACATAACGAGCAGTACTTC; CDR3aa: CASSRDGREHNEQYF
d_gene: -; abundance: -; v_gene: TRBV4-1; j_gene: TRBJ1-3; CDR3nt: TGCGCCAGCAGCCAAGTACCCACAGGACCCTCTGGAAACACCATATATTTT; CDR3aa: CASSQVPTGPSGNTIYF
d_gene: TRBD1; abundance: -; v_gene: TRBV27; j_gene: TRBJ2-1; CDR3nt: TGTGCCAGCAGTTCCTATCGGACAGGGACCAAATTCAATGAGCAGTTCTTC; CDR3aa: CASSSYRTGTKFNEQFF
d_gene: TRBD1; abundance: -; v_gene: TRBV19; j_gene: TRBJ1-2; CDR3nt: TGTGCCAGTAGTATCACAACGACAGGGTATCGGAACTATGGCTACACCTTC; CDR3aa: CASSITTTGYRNYGYTF
d_gene: TRBD1; abundance: few; v_gene: TRBV6-4; j_gene: TRBJ2-5; CDR3nt: TGTGCCAGCAGTGACGTGGACAGGGACCTTCACCGCGCCTTCCAAGAGACCCAGTACTTC; CDR3aa: CASSDVDRDLHRAFQETQYF
d_gene: TRBD1; abundance: -; v_gene: TRBV7-9; j_gene: TRBJ2-2; CDR3nt: TGTGCCAGCAGCTTGGGGACAGGGTACACCGGGGAGCTGTTTTTT; CDR3aa: CASSLGTGYTGELFF
d_gene: TRBD2; abundance: -; v_gene: TRBV2; j_gene: TRBJ2-7; CDR3nt: TGTGCCAGCAGCCGGGGGGGTGGCCATTCCTACGAGCAGTACTTC; CDR3aa: CASSRGGGHSYEQYF
d_gene: -; abundance: -; v_gene: TRBV29-1; j_gene: TRBJ2-1; CDR3nt: TGCAGCGTTGGCCGATCCAGCTCCTACAATGAGCAGTTCTTC; CDR3aa: CSVGRSSSYNEQFF
d_gene: TRBD2; abundance: -; v_gene: TRBV5-6; j_gene: TRBJ2-1; CDR3nt: TGTGCCAGCAGCTACGGGACTAGCGGGGGAGGGGATGAGCAGTTCTTC; CDR3aa: CASSYGTSGGGDEQFF
d_gene: TRBD1; abundance: -; v_gene: TRBV7-6; j_gene: TRBJ1-3; CDR3nt: TGTGCCAGCAGCCGGACAGGGGCTGGAAACACCATATATTTT; CDR3aa: CASSRTGAGNTIYF
d_gene: -; abundance: -; v_gene: TRBV4-1; j_gene: TRBJ1-5; CDR3nt: TGCGCCAGCAGCCGGGTACCTAGAAGGGGCCAGCCCCAGCATTTT; CDR3aa: CASSRVPRRGQPQHF
d_gene: -; abundance: -; v_gene: TRBV6-5; j_gene: TRBJ2-1; CDR3nt: TGTGCCAGCAGTTACCTCGGTTCCTACAATGAGCAGTTCTTC; CDR3aa: CASSYLGSYNEQFF
d_gene: -; abundance: -; v_gene: TRBV9; j_gene: TRBJ2-2; CDR3nt: TGTGCCAGCAGCCTTAGAGGAGTAACGAACACCGGGGAGCTGTTTTTT; CDR3aa: CASSLRGVTNTGELFF
d_gene: TRBD2; abundance: -; v_gene: TRBV10-3; j_gene: TRBJ2-5; CDR3nt: TGTGCCACCCAGCGGGGGGGCCACCAAGAGACCCAGTACTTC; CDR3aa: CATQRGGHQETQYF
d_gene: -; abundance: -; v_gene: TRBV19; j_gene: TRBJ2-1; CDR3nt: TGTGCCAGTAGTATCCAGGGATTAAACAATGAGCAGTTCTTC; CDR3aa: CASSIQGLNNEQFF
d_gene: -; abundance: -; v_gene: TRBV7-6; j_gene: TRBJ2-2; CDR3nt: TGTGCCAGCAGCTTAGATATAATATCCGGGGAGCTGTTTTTT; CDR3aa: CASSLDIISGELFF
d_gene: -; abundance: -; v_gene: TRBV28; j_gene: TRBJ1-6; CDR3nt: TGTGCCAGCAGTCCCCCCGGGGGGAGCTCCTATAATTCACCCCTCCACTTT; CDR3aa: CASSPPGGSSYNSPLHF
d_gene: TRBD1; abundance: -; v_gene: TRBV6-5; j_gene: TRBJ1-1; CDR3nt: TGTGCCAGCAGGACGGGACAGGGGGGGACTGAAGCTTTCTTT; CDR3aa: CASRTGQGGTEAFF
d_gene: TRBD2; abundance: -; v_gene: TRBV4-2; j_gene: TRBJ2-7; CDR3nt: TGTGCCAGCAGCCAAGAACTAGCGGGGTACTACGAGCAGTACTTC; CDR3aa: CASSQELAGYYEQYF
d_gene: -; abundance: -; v_gene: TRBV6-1; j_gene: TRBJ2-5; CDR3nt: TGTGCCAGCAGTGTAGGGGGGGCCCAAGAGACCCAGTACTTC; CDR3aa: CASSVGGAQETQYF
d_gene: -; abundance: -; v_gene: TRBV27; j_gene: TRBJ2-7; CDR3nt: TGTGCCAGCAGTCCTTCGGCGGGACCCGAGCAGTACTTC; CDR3aa: CASSPSAGPEQYF
d_gene: -; abundance: -; v_gene: TRBV10-3; j_gene: TRBJ2-7; CDR3nt: TGTGCCATCAGTGAGTCGGAGCGGGCGTCGTACGAGCAGTACTTC; CDR3aa: CAISESERASYEQYF
d_gene: -; abundance: -; v_gene: TRBV11-2; j_gene: TRBJ2-7; CDR3nt: TGTGCCAGCAGCCCTGGACAGACCTACGAGCAGTACTTC; CDR3aa: CASSPGQTYEQYF
d_gene: -; abundance: -; v_gene: TRBV28; j_gene: TRBJ2-6; CDR3nt: TGTGCCAGCAGTTCGGGACACTTCTCTGGGGCCAACGTCCTGACTTTC; CDR3aa: CASSSGHFSGANVLTF
d_gene: TRBD1; abundance: -; v_gene: TRBV7-2; j_gene: TRBJ2-7; CDR3nt: TGTGCCAGCAGGCCTCCGGGACAGGGTCAATACGAGCAGTACTTC; CDR3aa: CASRPPGQGQYEQYF
d_gene: TRBD2; abundance: -; v_gene: TRBV27; j_gene: TRBJ2-1; CDR3nt: TGTGCCAGTTTAGCGGGAGGGTATAACAATGAGCAGTTCTTC; CDR3aa: CASLAGGYNNEQFF
d_gene: TRBD1; abundance: -; v_gene: TRBV9; j_gene: TRBJ1-2; CDR3nt: TGTGCCAGCAATTCGAGACAGGGCTTACGGTCAGGATATGGCTACACCTTC; CDR3aa: CASNSRQGLRSGYGYTF
d_gene: -; abundance: few; v_gene: TRBV5-1; j_gene: TRBJ1-2; CDR3nt: TGCGCCAGCAGCTTGGCCCCTTATAGCGCGTATGGCTACACCTTC; CDR3aa: CASSLAPYSAYGYTF
d_gene: TRBD1; abundance: many; v_gene: TRBV5-4; j_gene: TRBJ1-2; CDR3nt: TGTGCCAGCAGCCGGGACAGGGAAGTTTATGGCTACACCTTC; CDR3aa: CASSRDREVYGYTF
d_gene: -; abundance: once; v_gene: TRBV6-1; j_gene: TRBJ1-5; CDR3nt: TGTGCCAGCAGCCACCTCAGATGGCAGCCCCAGCATTTT; CDR3aa: CASSHLRWQPQHF
d_gene: -; abundance: -; v_gene: TRBV29-1; j_gene: TRBJ2-3; CDR3nt: TGCAGCTCTCGGGAGACTAGCACAGATACGCAGTATTTT; CDR3aa: CSSRETSTDTQYF